A selection of T cell receptor beta chains follows, all from one sample in a study of T cells in Graves' hyperthyroidism and ophthalmopathy. One entry per CDR3 protein results from TCRdb running MiXCR on the multiplex PCR reads. The data show over 300,000 distinct CDR3 sequences, roughly 15% seen once. The material sequenced was blood. The receptor source for this set is a woman in her thirties or forties with Graves' ophthalmopathy. Both conserved end residues are part of each CDR3. The D gene is left open where the match is weak. Size is stated for part of the rows, as once, few or many counts, or as a class when the clone is expanded.

v_gene: TRBV5-4
abundance: -
j_gene: TRBJ2-7
d_gene: TRBD2
CDR3nt: TGTGCCAGCAGCTTGGCCGGGACTACCCCTCTCGAGCAGTACTTC
CDR3aa: CASSLAGTTPLEQYF

v_gene: TRBV2
abundance: -
j_gene: TRBJ1-2
d_gene: -
CDR3nt: TGTGCCAGCAGTGATTTCTCCCTCTATGGCTACACCTTC
CDR3aa: CASSDFSLYGYTF

v_gene: TRBV28
abundance: -
j_gene: TRBJ1-3
d_gene: -
CDR3nt: TGTGCCAGCAGTATGGGGCCGCTCTCTGGAAACACCATATATTTT
CDR3aa: CASSMGPLSGNTIYF

v_gene: TRBV11-3
abundance: many
j_gene: TRBJ2-3
d_gene: TRBD1
CDR3nt: TGTGCCAGCAGCCGGAGTACTTACAGGGGAGGCACAGATACGCAGTATTTT
CDR3aa: CASSRSTYRGGTDTQYF

v_gene: TRBV14
abundance: few
j_gene: TRBJ1-6
d_gene: TRBD1
CDR3nt: TGTGCCAGCAGCCAACTGGCCGGGACAGGGCATTCACCCCTCCACTTT
CDR3aa: CASSQLAGTGHSPLHF

v_gene: TRBV7-9
abundance: many
j_gene: TRBJ2-5
d_gene: TRBD2
CDR3nt: TGTGCCAGCAGCTACGGGACTATGATTGAGACCCAGTACTTC
CDR3aa: CASSYGTMIETQYF

v_gene: TRBV3-1
abundance: few
j_gene: TRBJ2-2
d_gene: -
CDR3nt: TGTGCCAGCAGCCAATTTGGGAACACCGGGGAGCTGTTTTTT
CDR3aa: CASSQFGNTGELFF

v_gene: TRBV5-1
abundance: -
j_gene: TRBJ2-2
d_gene: -
CDR3nt: TGCGCCAGCAGCCTGCTTTGGAACACCGGGGAGCTGTTTTTT
CDR3aa: CASSLLWNTGELFF

v_gene: TRBV11-1
abundance: many
j_gene: TRBJ2-1
d_gene: TRBD1
CDR3nt: TGTGCCAGCAGCCCACGGGACAGGGGTAACAATGAGCAGTTCTTC
CDR3aa: CASSPRDRGNNEQFF

v_gene: TRBV10-1
abundance: many
j_gene: TRBJ1-5
d_gene: -
CDR3nt: TGCGCCAGCAGTGACCGAGGCACGGATCAGCCCCAGCATTTT
CDR3aa: CASSDRGTDQPQHF

v_gene: TRBV12-3/TRBV12-4
abundance: many
j_gene: TRBJ1-1
d_gene: TRBD1
CDR3nt: TGTGCCAGCAGTAAACAGGGGTTCACTGAAGCTTTCTTT
CDR3aa: CASSKQGFTEAFF

v_gene: TRBV5-1
abundance: -
j_gene: TRBJ2-2
d_gene: -
CDR3nt: TGCGCCAGCAGCGCCGGAACAGGGCGGGTTAACACCGGGGAGCTGTTTTTT
CDR3aa: CASSAGTGRVNTGELFF

v_gene: TRBV28
abundance: many
j_gene: TRBJ2-1
d_gene: TRBD2
CDR3nt: TGTGCCAGCAGTTTATCCTTAGCGGGTGAGCAGTTCTTC
CDR3aa: CASSLSLAGEQFF

v_gene: TRBV29-1
abundance: -
j_gene: TRBJ2-1
d_gene: TRBD2
CDR3nt: TGCAGCGTTGAGCTGCGACTAGCTGTGGAGCAGTTCTTC
CDR3aa: CSVELRLAVEQFF

v_gene: TRBV30
abundance: many
j_gene: TRBJ1-1
d_gene: -
CDR3nt: TGTGCCTGGAACCAAAGGCCCACTGAAGCTTTCTTT
CDR3aa: CAWNQRPTEAFF

v_gene: TRBV6-1
abundance: many
j_gene: TRBJ2-1
d_gene: TRBD2
CDR3nt: TGTGCCAGCAGAAATAGCGGGGGGGCCACCAATGAGCAGTTCTTC
CDR3aa: CASRNSGGATNEQFF

v_gene: TRBV7-2
abundance: many
j_gene: TRBJ2-5
d_gene: -
CDR3nt: TGTGCCAGCAGCTTAGACAGGGTAAAAGAGACCCAGTACTTC
CDR3aa: CASSLDRVKETQYF

v_gene: TRBV9
abundance: -
j_gene: TRBJ2-1
d_gene: -
CDR3nt: TGTGCCAGCAGCGTCCGAGAAGGGTACAATGAGCAGTTCTTC
CDR3aa: CASSVREGYNEQFF

v_gene: TRBV20-1
abundance: -
j_gene: TRBJ2-3
d_gene: TRBD2
CDR3nt: TGCAGTGCTAGAGCCCTATCACCGCTAGCGGGGGCCGTCGATACGCAGTATTTT
CDR3aa: CSARALSPLAGAVDTQYF

v_gene: TRBV5-5
abundance: few
j_gene: TRBJ1-1
d_gene: -
CDR3nt: TGTGCCAGCAGCTTGTGGGGTGGAGGGGAAGGAGAAGCTTTCTTT
CDR3aa: CASSLWGGGEGEAFF

v_gene: TRBV9
abundance: many
j_gene: TRBJ2-2
d_gene: TRBD2
CDR3nt: TGTGCCAGCAGCGTATACAGCGGGGGGGCGGGGGAGCTGTTTTTT
CDR3aa: CASSVYSGGAGELFF

v_gene: TRBV10-3
abundance: many
j_gene: TRBJ2-1
d_gene: TRBD2
CDR3nt: TGTGCCACCGCGGGGGGCCGTATCGATGAGCAGTTCTTC
CDR3aa: CATAGGRIDEQFF

v_gene: TRBV19
abundance: many
j_gene: TRBJ1-5
d_gene: -
CDR3nt: TGTGCCAGTAGCCCCCGGGGTCATAACAATCAGCCCCAGCATTTT
CDR3aa: CASSPRGHNNQPQHF

v_gene: TRBV24-1
abundance: many
j_gene: TRBJ2-5
d_gene: -
CDR3nt: TGTGCCACCAGTGACGCAACAGGGCTCAAGGAGACCCAGTACTTC
CDR3aa: CATSDATGLKETQYF

v_gene: TRBV10-2
abundance: many
j_gene: TRBJ2-7
d_gene: TRBD1
CDR3nt: TGCGCCAGCAGTGCAGGGGGCGCTGCCTACGAGCAGTACTTC
CDR3aa: CASSAGGAAYEQYF

v_gene: TRBV6-1
abundance: many
j_gene: TRBJ2-7
d_gene: -
CDR3nt: TGTGCCAGCAGTTCAATAGTCCGACAGAGCTACGAGCAGTACTTC
CDR3aa: CASSSIVRQSYEQYF

v_gene: TRBV6-5
abundance: -
j_gene: TRBJ2-1
d_gene: TRBD2
CDR3nt: TGTGCCAGCAGTTACTGGAGACTAGCGGGAGGGCCTCTCGATGAGCAGTTCTTC
CDR3aa: CASSYWRLAGGPLDEQFF

v_gene: TRBV29-1
abundance: many
j_gene: TRBJ2-5
d_gene: TRBD2
CDR3nt: TGCAGCGTTGGTGGACTAGGGAAGATTATGGCCCAGTACTTC
CDR3aa: CSVGGLGKIMAQYF

v_gene: TRBV20-1
abundance: many
j_gene: TRBJ2-7
d_gene: -
CDR3nt: TGCAGTGCTAGAGATATGGTGGCCGAGCAGTACTTC
CDR3aa: CSARDMVAEQYF

v_gene: TRBV4-1
abundance: once
j_gene: TRBJ2-1
d_gene: -
CDR3nt: TGCGCCAGCAAACCTCCGGGAGCCACCTACAATGGGCAGTTCTTC
CDR3aa: CASKPPGATYNGQFF

v_gene: TRBV4-1
abundance: -
j_gene: TRBJ2-1
d_gene: TRBD2
CDR3nt: TGCGCCAGCAGCCAAGACCGGGGGGACGCAAATACTCGGTTCTTC
CDR3aa: CASSQDRGDANTRFF

v_gene: TRBV3-1
abundance: -
j_gene: TRBJ1-1
d_gene: -
CDR3nt: TGTGCCAGCAGCCAAGTACGTGCCCTCGGGGATACTGAAGCTTTCTTT
CDR3aa: CASSQVRALGDTEAFF

v_gene: TRBV20-1
abundance: many
j_gene: TRBJ2-5
d_gene: TRBD1
CDR3nt: TGCAGTGCTAGTTTAGGGGGCCAAGGGGAAGAGACCCAGTACTTC
CDR3aa: CSASLGGQGEETQYF

v_gene: TRBV6-1
abundance: many
j_gene: TRBJ2-7
d_gene: -
CDR3nt: TGTGCCAGCAGTGTTTCAGCGGGCCAATACGAGCAGTACTTC
CDR3aa: CASSVSAGQYEQYF

v_gene: TRBV19
abundance: few
j_gene: TRBJ2-1
d_gene: -
CDR3nt: TGTGCCAGTAGTCTCAGACTATTCAATGAGCAGTTCTTC
CDR3aa: CASSLRLFNEQFF

v_gene: TRBV5-5
abundance: many
j_gene: TRBJ2-3
d_gene: -
CDR3nt: TGTGCCAGCAGCGCCTGGACTGAGTCTAGCACAGATACGCAGTATTTT
CDR3aa: CASSAWTESSTDTQYF

v_gene: TRBV20-1
abundance: few
j_gene: TRBJ2-6
d_gene: -
CDR3nt: TGCAGTGCTAGAGTAGGGCCCTCCCCCCGCTCTGGGGCCAACGTCCTGACTTTC
CDR3aa: CSARVGPSPRSGANVLTF

v_gene: TRBV2
abundance: -
j_gene: TRBJ1-3
d_gene: -
CDR3nt: TGTGCCGGAAGACAAGACTCTGGAAACACCATATATTTT
CDR3aa: CAGRQDSGNTIYF

v_gene: TRBV30
abundance: few
j_gene: TRBJ1-1
d_gene: -
CDR3nt: TGTGCCTGGAGCCTGCCCATGAACACTGAAGCTTTCTTT
CDR3aa: CAWSLPMNTEAFF

v_gene: TRBV11-2
abundance: many
j_gene: TRBJ2-1
d_gene: TRBD2
CDR3nt: TGTGCCAGCAGCTTAGACCGGACTAGCAATGAGCAGTTCTTC
CDR3aa: CASSLDRTSNEQFF

v_gene: TRBV28
abundance: many
j_gene: TRBJ2-1
d_gene: -
CDR3nt: TGTGCCAGCAGTTTCCTCTCCTCTGGCGCCAATTACAATGAGCAGTTCTTC
CDR3aa: CASSFLSSGANYNEQFF

v_gene: TRBV12-3/TRBV12-4
abundance: many
j_gene: TRBJ2-7
d_gene: -
CDR3nt: TGTGCCAGCAGTTTATGGTACGAGCAGTACTTC
CDR3aa: CASSLWYEQYF

v_gene: TRBV19
abundance: many
j_gene: TRBJ1-1
d_gene: -
CDR3nt: TGTGCCAGTAGTATCGAAGGAAAGGGTGAAGCTTTCTTT
CDR3aa: CASSIEGKGEAFF

v_gene: TRBV29-1
abundance: few
j_gene: TRBJ2-5
d_gene: -
CDR3nt: TGCAGCGTTGACGTTGCCAGGACCCAGTACTTC
CDR3aa: CSVDVARTQYF

v_gene: TRBV10-1
abundance: -
j_gene: TRBJ2-7
d_gene: -
CDR3nt: TGCGCCAGCAGTGAGTCGGGGTTCTACGAGCAGTACTTC
CDR3aa: CASSESGFYEQYF

v_gene: TRBV7-8
abundance: many
j_gene: TRBJ1-1
d_gene: -
CDR3nt: TGTGCCAGCAGCTTAATCCGTAACAGTGAAGCTTTCTTT
CDR3aa: CASSLIRNSEAFF

v_gene: TRBV5-5
abundance: -
j_gene: TRBJ2-7
d_gene: -
CDR3nt: TGTGCCAGCAGCACTTACTACGAGCAGTACTTC
CDR3aa: CASSTYYEQYF

v_gene: TRBV6-5
abundance: many
j_gene: TRBJ1-1
d_gene: -
CDR3nt: TGTGCCAGCAGTTACTTCAGGGGAGAAGCTTTCTTT
CDR3aa: CASSYFRGEAFF

v_gene: TRBV14
abundance: many
j_gene: TRBJ1-2
d_gene: -
CDR3nt: TGTGCCAGCAGCCAAGGTCGGCAGAGCTATGGCTACACCTTC
CDR3aa: CASSQGRQSYGYTF

v_gene: TRBV20-1
abundance: few
j_gene: TRBJ2-1
d_gene: -
CDR3nt: TGCAGTGCTAAACTAGAGTTTGATGAGCAGTTCTTC
CDR3aa: CSAKLEFDEQFF

v_gene: TRBV2
abundance: many
j_gene: TRBJ1-1
d_gene: TRBD1
CDR3nt: TGTGCCAGCAGTAAGCCGGGGACAGGTGAAGCTTTCTTT
CDR3aa: CASSKPGTGEAFF

v_gene: TRBV5-5
abundance: -
j_gene: TRBJ2-7
d_gene: -
CDR3nt: TGTGCCAGCAGCTTGTGGGCGACCCCCTCGAGGGGGGAGCAGTACTTC
CDR3aa: CASSLWATPSRGEQYF

v_gene: TRBV7-9
abundance: few
j_gene: TRBJ2-1
d_gene: -
CDR3nt: TGTGCCAGCAGCTTAAATTGGGTCTCTCGCGGGGGCGCTTACAATGAGCAGTTCTTC
CDR3aa: CASSLNWVSRGGAYNEQFF

v_gene: TRBV30
abundance: many
j_gene: TRBJ2-5
d_gene: -
CDR3nt: TGTGCCTGGAGCACGAACGACTGGCTAAGTGGGCAAGAGACCCAGTACTTC
CDR3aa: CAWSTNDWLSGQETQYF

v_gene: TRBV7-9
abundance: few
j_gene: TRBJ1-6
d_gene: -
CDR3nt: TGTGCCAGCAGCCCCCGGGACACTGTTTCCAAGAGCTCCTATAATTCACCCCTCCACTTT
CDR3aa: CASSPRDTVSKSSYNSPLHF

v_gene: TRBV7-2
abundance: many
j_gene: TRBJ2-7
d_gene: -
CDR3nt: TGTGCCAGCAGCTTAGCGTTGTTGGGCGGGGGCTCGTACGAGCAGTACTTC
CDR3aa: CASSLALLGGGSYEQYF